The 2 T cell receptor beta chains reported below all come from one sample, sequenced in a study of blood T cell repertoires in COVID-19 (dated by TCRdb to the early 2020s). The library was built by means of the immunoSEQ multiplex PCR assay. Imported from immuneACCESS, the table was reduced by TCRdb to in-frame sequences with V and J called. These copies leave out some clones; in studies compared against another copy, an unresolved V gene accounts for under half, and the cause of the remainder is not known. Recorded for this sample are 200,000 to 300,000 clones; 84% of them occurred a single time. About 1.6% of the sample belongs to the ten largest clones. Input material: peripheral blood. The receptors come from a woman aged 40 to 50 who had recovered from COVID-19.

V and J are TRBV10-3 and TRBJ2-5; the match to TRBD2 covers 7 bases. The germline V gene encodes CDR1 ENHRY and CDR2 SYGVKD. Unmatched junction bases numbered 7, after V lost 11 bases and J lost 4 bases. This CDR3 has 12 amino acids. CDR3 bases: TGTGCCGTGGGGGGGGGTCGAGAGACCCAGTACTTC. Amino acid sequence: CAVGGGRETQYF.

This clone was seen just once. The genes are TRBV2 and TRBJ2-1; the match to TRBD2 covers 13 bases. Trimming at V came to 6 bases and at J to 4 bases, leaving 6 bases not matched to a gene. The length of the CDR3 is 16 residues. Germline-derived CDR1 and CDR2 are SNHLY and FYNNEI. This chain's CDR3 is CASRLTSGGAYNEQFF. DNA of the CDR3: TGTGCCAGCAGACTTACTAGCGGGGGGGCGTACAATGAGCAGTTCTTC.